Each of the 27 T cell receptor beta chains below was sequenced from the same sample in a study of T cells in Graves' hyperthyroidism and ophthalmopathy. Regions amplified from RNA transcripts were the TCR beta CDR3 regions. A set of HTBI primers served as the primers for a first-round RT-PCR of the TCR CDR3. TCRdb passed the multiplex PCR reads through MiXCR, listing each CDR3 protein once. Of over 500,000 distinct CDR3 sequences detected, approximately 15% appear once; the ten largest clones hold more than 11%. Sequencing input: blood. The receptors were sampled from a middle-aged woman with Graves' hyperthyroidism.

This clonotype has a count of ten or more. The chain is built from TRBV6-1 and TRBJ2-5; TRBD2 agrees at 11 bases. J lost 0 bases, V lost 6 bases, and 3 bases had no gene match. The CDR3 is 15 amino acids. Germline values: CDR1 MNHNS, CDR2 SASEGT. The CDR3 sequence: CASSRLAGYQETQYF. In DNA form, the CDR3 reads TGTGCCAGCAGCAGACTAGCGGGATACCAAGAGACCCAGTACTTC.

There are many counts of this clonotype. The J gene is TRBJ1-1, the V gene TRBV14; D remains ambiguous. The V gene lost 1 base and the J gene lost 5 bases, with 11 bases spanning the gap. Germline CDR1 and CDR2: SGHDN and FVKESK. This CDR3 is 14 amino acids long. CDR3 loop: CASSQVLGGTEAFF. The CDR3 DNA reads TGTGCCAGCAGCCAAGTCCTAGGCGGAACTGAAGCTTTCTTT. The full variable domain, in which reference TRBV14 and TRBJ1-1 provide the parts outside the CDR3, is EAGVTQFPSHSVIEKGQTVTLRCDPISGHDNLYWYRRVMGKEIKFLLHFVKESKQDESGMPNNRFLAERTGGTYSTLKVQPAELEDSGVYFCASSQVLGGTEAFFGQGTRLTVV.

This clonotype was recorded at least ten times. The CDR3 sequence is CATRSNRSNTGELFF. Written as DNA, the CDR3 is TGTGCCACCAGAAGCAACAGGTCGAACACCGGGGAGCTGTTTTTT. The V and J genes are TRBV10-3 and TRBJ2-2; maybe TRBD1 (5 bases). V gave up 10 bases and J gave up 0 bases, with 15 bases separating them. The CDR3 spans 15 residues. Germline CDR1 is ENHRY and CDR2 is SYGVKD.

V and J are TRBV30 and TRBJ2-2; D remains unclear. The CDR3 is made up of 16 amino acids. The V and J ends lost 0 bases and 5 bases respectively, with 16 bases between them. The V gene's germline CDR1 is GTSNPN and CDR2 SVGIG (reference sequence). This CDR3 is CAWSVGSSGQTGELFF. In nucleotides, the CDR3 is TGTGCCTGGAGTGTAGGGTCGAGTGGCCAAACCGGGGAGCTGTTTTTT.

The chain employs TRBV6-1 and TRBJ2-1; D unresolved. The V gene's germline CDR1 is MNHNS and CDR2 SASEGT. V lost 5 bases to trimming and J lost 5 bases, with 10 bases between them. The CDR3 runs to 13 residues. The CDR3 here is CASSRFQNNEQFF. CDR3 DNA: TGTGCCAGCAGTCGGTTTCAGAACAATGAGCAGTTCTTC.

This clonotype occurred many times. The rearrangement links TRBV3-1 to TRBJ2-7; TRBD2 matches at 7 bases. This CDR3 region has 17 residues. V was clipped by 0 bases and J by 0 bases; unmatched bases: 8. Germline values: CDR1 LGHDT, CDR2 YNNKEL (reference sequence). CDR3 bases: TGTGCCAGCAGCCAAGATCTGGCCGGACTAGTCTCCTACGAGCAGTACTTC. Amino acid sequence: CASSQDLAGLVSYEQYF.

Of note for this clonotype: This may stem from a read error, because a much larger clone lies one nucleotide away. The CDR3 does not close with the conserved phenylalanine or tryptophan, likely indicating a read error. CDR3 sequence (DNA): TGTGCCAGCAGCCAAGACTCCGGGACCCTTGCCTACAATGAGCAGTTCGTC. It yields the protein CASSQDSGTLAYNEQFV. This rearrangement joins TRBV7-6 to TRBJ2-1, with D perhaps being TRBD1 or TRBD2 (5 bases each). The CDR3 has 17 amino acids. V gave up 5 bases and J gave up 2 bases, with 19 bases separating them. Germline lookup yields CDR1 SGHVS and CDR2 FNYEAQ.

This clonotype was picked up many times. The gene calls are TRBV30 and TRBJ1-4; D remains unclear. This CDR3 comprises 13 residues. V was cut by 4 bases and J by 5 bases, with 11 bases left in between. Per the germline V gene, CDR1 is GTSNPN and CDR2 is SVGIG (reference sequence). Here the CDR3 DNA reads TGTGCCTGGAAGAGGCAACCGAATGAAAAACTGTTTTTT. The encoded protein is CAWKRQPNEKLFF.

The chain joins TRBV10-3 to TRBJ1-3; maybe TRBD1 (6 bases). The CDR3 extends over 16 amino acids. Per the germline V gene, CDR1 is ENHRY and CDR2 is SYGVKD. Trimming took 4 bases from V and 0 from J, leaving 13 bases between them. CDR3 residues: CAISVGGASSGNTIYF. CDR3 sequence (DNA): TGTGCCATCAGTGTAGGGGGGGCGAGCTCTGGAAACACCATATATTTT.

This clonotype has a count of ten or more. The CDR3 coding sequence is TGTGCCAGCAGTTTTGGGGACATGCGAGCTTTCTTT. It is translated as CASSFGDMRAFF. The rearrangement links TRBV12-3 or TRBV12-4 to TRBJ1-1, with a tentative D call TRBD1 (6 bases). This CDR3 is built from 12 residues. V lost 3 bases, J lost 10 bases, and 12 bases lay in between.

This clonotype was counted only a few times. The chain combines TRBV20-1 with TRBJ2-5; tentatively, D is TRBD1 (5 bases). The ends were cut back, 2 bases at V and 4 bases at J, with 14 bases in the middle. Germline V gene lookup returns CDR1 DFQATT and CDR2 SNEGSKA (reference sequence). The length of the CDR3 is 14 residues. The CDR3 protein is CSARSLSGIETQYF. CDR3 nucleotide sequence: TGCAGTGCTAGATCTTTATCAGGGATAGAGACCCAGTACTTC.

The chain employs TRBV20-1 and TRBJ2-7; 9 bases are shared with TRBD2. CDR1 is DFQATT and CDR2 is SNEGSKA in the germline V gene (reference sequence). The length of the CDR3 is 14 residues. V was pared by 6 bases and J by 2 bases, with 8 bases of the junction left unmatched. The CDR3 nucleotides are TGCAGTGCAACCTCGACTAGCGGCACCTACGAGCAGTACTTC. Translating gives CSATSTSGTYEQYF.

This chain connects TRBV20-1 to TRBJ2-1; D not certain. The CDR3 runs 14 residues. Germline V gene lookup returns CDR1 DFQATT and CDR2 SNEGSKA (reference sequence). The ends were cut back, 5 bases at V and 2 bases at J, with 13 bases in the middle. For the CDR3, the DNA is TGCAGTGCTCACCCGGTTTTAACCTACAATGAGCAGTTCTTC. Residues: CSAHPVLTYNEQFF.

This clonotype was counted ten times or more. CDR3 coding DNA: TGCAGCGCCTACAATGGTATCAGCTCCTACGAGCAGTACTTC. Translated: CSAYNGISSYEQYF. This sequence joins TRBV29-1 and TRBJ2-7; D gene uncertain. The V gene lost 7 bases and the J gene lost 0 bases, with 16 bases spanning the gap. There are 14 residues in the CDR3. Germline V gene data show CDR1 as SQVTM and CDR2 as ANQGSEA.

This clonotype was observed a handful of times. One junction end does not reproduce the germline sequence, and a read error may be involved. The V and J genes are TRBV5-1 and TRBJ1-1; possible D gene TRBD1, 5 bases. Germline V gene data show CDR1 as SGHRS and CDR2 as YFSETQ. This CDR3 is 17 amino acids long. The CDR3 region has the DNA TGCGTCAGCAGCTGGTCGGGACGGATAGTGATGAACACTGAAGCTTTCTTT. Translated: CVSSWSGRIVMNTEAFF.

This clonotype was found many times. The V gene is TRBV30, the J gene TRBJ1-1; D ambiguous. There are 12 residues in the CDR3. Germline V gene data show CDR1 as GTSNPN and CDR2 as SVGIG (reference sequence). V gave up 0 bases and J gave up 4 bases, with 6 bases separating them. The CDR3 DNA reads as TGTGCCTGGAGTGTAAGGTTCACTGAAGCTTTCTTT. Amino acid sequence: CAWSVRFTEAFF.

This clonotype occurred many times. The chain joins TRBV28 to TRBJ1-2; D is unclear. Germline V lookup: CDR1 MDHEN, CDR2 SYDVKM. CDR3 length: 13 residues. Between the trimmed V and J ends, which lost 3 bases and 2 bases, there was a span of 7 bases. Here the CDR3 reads CASSFGTNYGYTF. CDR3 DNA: TGTGCCAGCAGTTTCGGTACGAACTATGGCTACACCTTC.

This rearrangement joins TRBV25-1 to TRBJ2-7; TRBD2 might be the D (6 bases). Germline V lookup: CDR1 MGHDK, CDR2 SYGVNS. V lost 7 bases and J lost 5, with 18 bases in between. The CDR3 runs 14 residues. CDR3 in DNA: TGTGCCAGCATCGAAGGGGTGGGAGGAAACGAGCAGTACTTC. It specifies CASIEGVGGNEQYF.

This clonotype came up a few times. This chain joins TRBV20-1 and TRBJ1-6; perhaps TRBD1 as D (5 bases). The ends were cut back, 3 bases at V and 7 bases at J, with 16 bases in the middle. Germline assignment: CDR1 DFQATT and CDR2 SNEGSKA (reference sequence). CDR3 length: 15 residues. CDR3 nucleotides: TGCAGTGCTAGTTTCTGGCAAGACAGAAATTCACCCCTCCACTTT. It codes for CSASFWQDRNSPLHF.

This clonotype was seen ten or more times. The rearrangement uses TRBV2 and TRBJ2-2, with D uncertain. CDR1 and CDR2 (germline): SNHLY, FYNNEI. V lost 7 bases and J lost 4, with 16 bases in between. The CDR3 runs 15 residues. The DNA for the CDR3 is TGTGCCAGCACAGCCGAAGCGTTTCCCACCGGGGAGCTGTTTTTT. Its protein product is CASTAEAFPTGELFF.

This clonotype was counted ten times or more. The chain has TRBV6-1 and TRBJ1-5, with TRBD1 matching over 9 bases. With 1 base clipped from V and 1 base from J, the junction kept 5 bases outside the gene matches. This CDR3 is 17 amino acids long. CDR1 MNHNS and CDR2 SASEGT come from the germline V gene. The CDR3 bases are TGTGCCAGCAGTGAAGACACAGGGGGCTGGAGCAATCAGCCCCAGCATTTT. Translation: CASSEDTGGWSNQPQHF.

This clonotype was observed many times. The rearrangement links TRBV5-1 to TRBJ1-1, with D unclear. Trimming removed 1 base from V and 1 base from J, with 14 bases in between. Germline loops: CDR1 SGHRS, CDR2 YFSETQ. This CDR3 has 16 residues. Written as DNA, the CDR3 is TGCGCCAGCAGCTTGATGGGGATAAGTACGAACACTGAAGCTTTCTTT. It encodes CASSLMGISTNTEAFF.

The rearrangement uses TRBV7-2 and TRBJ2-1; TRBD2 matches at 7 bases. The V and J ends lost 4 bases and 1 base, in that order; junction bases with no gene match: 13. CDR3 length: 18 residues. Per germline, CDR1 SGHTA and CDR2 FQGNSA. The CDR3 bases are TGTGCCAGCAGCTCCTCGGCGCTAGCGGCACAATCCTACAATGAGCAGTTCTTC. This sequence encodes CASSSSALAAQSYNEQFF.

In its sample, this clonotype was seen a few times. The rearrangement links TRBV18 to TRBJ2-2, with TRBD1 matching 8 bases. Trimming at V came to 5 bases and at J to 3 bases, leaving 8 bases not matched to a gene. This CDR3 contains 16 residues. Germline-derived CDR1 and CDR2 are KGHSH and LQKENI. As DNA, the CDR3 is TGTGCCAGCTCATCGCGGACAGGGTTAGACACCGGGGAGCTGTTTTTT. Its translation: CASSSRTGLDTGELFF.

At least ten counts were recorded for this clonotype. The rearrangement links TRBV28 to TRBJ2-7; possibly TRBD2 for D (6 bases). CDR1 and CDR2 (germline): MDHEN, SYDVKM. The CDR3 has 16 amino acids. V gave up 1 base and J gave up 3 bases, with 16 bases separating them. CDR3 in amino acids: CASSLYGDLGIYEQYF. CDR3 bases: TGTGCCAGCAGTTTATATGGGGACTTAGGTATCTACGAGCAGTACTTC.

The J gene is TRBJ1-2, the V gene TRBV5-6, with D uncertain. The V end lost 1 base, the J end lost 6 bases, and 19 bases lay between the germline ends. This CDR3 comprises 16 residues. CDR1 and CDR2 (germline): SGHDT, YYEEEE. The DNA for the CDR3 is TGTGCCAGCAGCTTGTTTTCTGGTGGGCGGGGAGATGGCTACACCTTC. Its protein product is CASSLFSGGRGDGYTF.

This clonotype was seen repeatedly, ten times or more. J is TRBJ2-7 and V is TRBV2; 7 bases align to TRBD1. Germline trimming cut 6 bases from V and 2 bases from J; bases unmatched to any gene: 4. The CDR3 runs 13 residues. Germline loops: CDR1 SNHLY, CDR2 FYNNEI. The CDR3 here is CASRGDSPYEQYF. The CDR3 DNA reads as TGTGCCAGCAGGGGGGACAGCCCCTACGAGCAGTACTTC.